The rows below give T cell receptor beta chains drawn from one sample of a study of cytomegalovirus exposure and HLA in healthy donors. Sequencing used immunoSEQ multiplex PCR; TCRdb keeps in-frame clones, though not all of them. The sample includes about 150,000 clones. The sequenced material came from PBMCs. The source is a man aged 25-40 years in good health and CMV-seronegative. CDR3s include the opening cysteine and the closing phenylalanine or tryptophan. A D gene is named only where the DNA matches it firmly.

TRBD2	TRBV5-4	TRBJ2-5	TGTGCCAGCAGCCGGGGACTAGGCCAAGAGACCCAGTACTTC	CASSRGLGQETQYF
TRBD2	TRBV28	TRBJ2-3	TGTGCCAGCAGTCCTGGGACTAGCGGGACAGATACGCAGTATTTT	CASSPGTSGTDTQYF
NA	TRBV5-4	TRBJ2-7	TGTGCCAGCAGCGACGGAGGGACCTACGAGCAGTACTTC	CASSDGGTYEQYF
NA	TRBV19	TRBJ1-1	TGTGCCAGTGATGGACAGAGCGACACTGAAGCTTTCTTT	CASDGQSDTEAFF
NA	TRBV4-2	TRBJ1-2	TGTGCCAGCAGCCAAGAATGGGGGGGGCGAGGGGGCTACACCTTC	CASSQEWGGRGGYTF
TRBD1	TRBV5-1	TRBJ1-1	TGCGCCAGCAGCTTGGGTGACAGGGGGCGAACTGAAGCTTTCTTT	CASSLGDRGRTEAFF
NA	TRBV4-1	TRBJ2-2	TGCGCCAGCAGCCTCGACAGGATTACCGGGGAGCTGTTTTTT	CASSLDRITGELFF
NA	TRBV6-1	TRBJ2-1	TGTGCCAGCAGTGCGAGGCTCCCAGATAGGAATGAGCAGTTCTTC	CASSARLPDRNEQFF
TRBD1	TRBV28	TRBJ1-1	TGTGCCAGCAGGTCTACAGGGGAAGTACTGAACACTGAAGCTTTCTTT	CASRSTGEVLNTEAFF
TRBD1	TRBV27	TRBJ2-1	TGTGCCAGCAGGTCCCCTGGACAGGGTGCCTACAATGAGCAGTTCTTC	CASRSPGQGAYNEQFF
TRBD2	TRBV29-1	TRBJ2-7	TGCAGCGTTGAGACTAGCGGGGTGTACGAGCAGTACTTC	CSVETSGVYEQYF
NA	TRBV19	TRBJ2-7	TGTGCCAGTAGGGGCGTTAGTACGCAGGACGAGCAGTACTTC	CASRGVSTQDEQYF
NA	TRBV2	TRBJ1-2	TGTGCCAGTAAAACTGAAACAGGGCCTAACTATGGCTACACCTTC	CASKTETGPNYGYTF
NA	TRBV6-1	TRBJ1-3	TGTGCCAGCAGTGCCACAAGATCTGTCGGAAACACCATATATTTT	CASSATRSVGNTIYF
NA	TRBV6-5	TRBJ2-7	TGTGCCAGCAGTTCGACAGCTTTGACCTACGAGCAGTACTTC	CASSSTALTYEQYF
TRBD1	TRBV5-1	TRBJ1-1	TGCGCCAGCAGCCCGGGGGACAGGGTAGAAGCTTTCTTT	CASSPGDRVEAFF
TRBD2	TRBV10-3	TRBJ2-1	TGTGCCATCAGTGACCCTTCAATGGCGGGAGGGACGGGCGAGCAGTTCTTC	CAISDPSMAGGTGEQFF
NA	TRBV27	TRBJ2-3	TGTGCCAGCAGCCGGGACTTAACAGATACGCAGTATTTT	CASSRDLTDTQYF
TRBD2	TRBV6-6	TRBJ2-1	TGTGCCAGCAGACCCTGGACTAGCGGGAACAATGAGCAGTTCTTC	CASRPWTSGNNEQFF
NA	TRBV19	TRBJ1-5	TGTGCCAGTACGACTTTCGGAGGGAACAATCAGCCCCAGCATTTT	CASTTFGGNNQPQHF
TRBD2	TRBV28	TRBJ2-1	TGTGCCAGCAGGGAACTAGCGGGGATCTCCTACAATGAGCAGTTCTTC	CASRELAGISYNEQFF
NA	TRBV7-2	TRBJ1-1	TGTGCCAGCAGCCCCCAAACAGGGTGGGCGAACACTGAAGCTTTCTTT	CASSPQTGWANTEAFF
NA	TRBV10-2	TRBJ2-7	TGCGCCAGCAGTGAGTCGATTGGGCTGGGCAGGGGTTCCTACGAGCAGTACTTC	CASSESIGLGRGSYEQYF
NA	TRBV6-4	TRBJ2-3	TGTGCCAGCAGCGTCGCGGGGAGGACAGATACGCAGTATTTT	CASSVAGRTDTQYF
NA	TRBV19	TRBJ2-2	TGTGCCAGTAGTATATTCACAGGGACCGGGGAGCTGTTTTTT	CASSIFTGTGELFF
TRBD1	TRBV6-5	TRBJ1-5	TGTGCCAGCAGACCTACAGGGACAGGGCAGCCCCAGCATTTT	CASRPTGTGQPQHF
NA	TRBV9	TRBJ1-3	TGTGCCAGCAGCGTAGCGGCCGTCGGGAGCTCTGGAAACACCATATATTTT	CASSVAAVGSSGNTIYF
TRBD1	TRBV5-4	TRBJ2-3	TGTGCCAGCAGCTTTCCGGGACAGCGGCCAGATACGCAGTATTTT	CASSFPGQRPDTQYF
TRBD1	TRBV6-5	TRBJ2-5	TGTGCCAGCAGGGAAAGGGGGCGCGGGGAGACCCAGTACTTC	CASRERGRGETQYF
TRBD2	TRBV4-1	TRBJ2-1	TGCGCCAGCAGCGAAAATAGGGGCTCTCCGGGACTATGGAATGAGCAGTTCTTC	CASSENRGSPGLWNEQFF
NA	TRBV4-2	TRBJ2-2	TGTGCCAGCAGCCAAGATATAGGGGGGGCGACCGGGGAGCTGTTTTTT	CASSQDIGGATGELFF
NA	TRBV27	TRBJ2-7	TGTGCCAGCAGTTTCAGGGGCGGTTCCTACGAGCAGTACTTC	CASSFRGGSYEQYF
TRBD2	TRBV19	TRBJ2-1	TGTGCCAGTAGTATGGGCGGGAGGGCCGTTTGGCAGTTCTTC	CASSMGGRAVWQFF
TRBD1	TRBV9	TRBJ1-4	TGTGCCAGCAGCTCAGGGACAGCGACCTTTAACAATGAAAAACTGTTTTTT	CASSSGTATFNNEKLFF
TRBD1	TRBV28	TRBJ2-7	TGTGCCAGCACCCCGGGACAGGGGGAATCCTACGAGCAGTACTTC	CASTPGQGESYEQYF
NA	TRBV19	TRBJ2-5	TGTGCCAGTAGCCGACAGACCCACCAAGAGACCCAGTACTTC	CASSRQTHQETQYF
NA	TRBV18	TRBJ2-1	TGTGCCAGCTCACCAGATCGACAGGCCTACAATGAGCAGTTCTTC	CASSPDRQAYNEQFF
NA	TRBV29-1	TRBJ2-5	TGCAGCGTTTCCGGGCAAGAGACCCAGTACTTC	CSVSGQETQYF
NA	TRBV7-2	TRBJ2-7	TGTGCCAGCAGCTTAATATCCGACAGCTCCTACGAGCAGTACTTC	CASSLISDSSYEQYF
NA	TRBV10-3	TRBJ1-1	TGTGCCACCATGGTGGGGCCTGGGTCAGGGGAAACTGAAGCTTTCTTT	CATMVGPGSGETEAFF
NA	TRBV20-1	TRBJ2-1	TGCAGTGCTCGGTACAATGAGCAGTTCTTC	CSARYNEQFF
NA	TRBV6-5	TRBJ1-1	TGTGCCAGCAAACCGACAGGACAGAACACTGAAGCTTTCTTT	CASKPTGQNTEAFF
NA	TRBV14	TRBJ1-1	TGTGCCAGCAGCCAAGATTTGGGAGGGGTTCCTGAAGCTTTCTTT	CASSQDLGGVPEAFF